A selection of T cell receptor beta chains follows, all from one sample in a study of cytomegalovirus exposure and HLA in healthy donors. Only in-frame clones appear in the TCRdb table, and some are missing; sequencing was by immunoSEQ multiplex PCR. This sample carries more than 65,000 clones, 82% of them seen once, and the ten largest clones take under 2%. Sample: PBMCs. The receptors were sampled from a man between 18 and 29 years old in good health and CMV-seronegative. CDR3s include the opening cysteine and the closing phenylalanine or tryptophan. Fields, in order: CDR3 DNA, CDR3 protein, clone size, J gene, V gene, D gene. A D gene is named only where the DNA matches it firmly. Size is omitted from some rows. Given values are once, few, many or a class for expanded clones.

TGTGCCAGCTCCTATGGCGGGGGGAACACCGGGGAGCTGTTTTTT	CASSYGGGNTGELFF	NA	TRBJ2-2	TRBV2	TRBD2
TGCGCCAGCAGCCAAGATTGGGGGGAAGGTGAGACCCAGTACTTC	CASSQDWGEGETQYF	once	TRBJ2-5	TRBV4-3	NA
TGTGCCAGCAGCTCGGCGGGGACTAGCGGGGCGATGGAACTCTACGAGCAGTACTTC	CASSSAGTSGAMELYEQYF	NA	TRBJ2-7	TRBV5-4	TRBD2
TGTGCCAGCAGGCTCCGGACAGGGGGCATCGGGGAGCTGTTTTTT	CASRLRTGGIGELFF	NA	TRBJ2-2	TRBV28	TRBD1
TGTGCCAGCGCCCTCGGGGTGGGAATCAGGGAGCAGTACTTC	CASALGVGIREQYF	NA	TRBJ2-7	TRBV6-5	NA
TGTGCCAGCAGCCCCGGACTAGCGGGGAGCAATGAGCAGTTCTTC	CASSPGLAGSNEQFF	NA	TRBJ2-1	TRBV7-2	TRBD2
TGTGCCAGCAGCCCCGGGACTTCTCCTTACAATGAGCAGTTCTTC	CASSPGTSPYNEQFF	NA	TRBJ2-1	TRBV6-5	NA
TGTGCCAGCAGCTTTGCGGGGAAAGGCCAGCCCCAGCATTTT	CASSFAGKGQPQHF	once	TRBJ1-5	TRBV5-4	NA
TGTGCCAGCAGTGAATATGGACTAGCGAACACAGATACGCAGTATTTT	CASSEYGLANTDTQYF	NA	TRBJ2-3	TRBV2	TRBD2
TGTGCCAGCAGTGAAGATGGGGCCCAAGAGACCCAGTACTTC	CASSEDGAQETQYF	NA	TRBJ2-5	TRBV6-1	NA
TGTGCCTGGGACAGGGTGGGAACACCCCTCCACTTT	CAWDRVGTPLHF	NA	TRBJ1-6	TRBV30	TRBD1
TGTGCCAGTAGTACCGACAGGGAAGCTTTCTTT	CASSTDREAFF	NA	TRBJ1-1	TRBV19	NA
TGTGCCAGCAGTCTCGGGACAGGGAATCAGCCCCAGCATTTT	CASSLGTGNQPQHF	NA	TRBJ1-5	TRBV16	TRBD1
TGCGCCAGCAGCCAAGTTGGGGGCCGGGCCGGGGAGCTGTTTTTT	CASSQVGGRAGELFF	few	TRBJ2-2	TRBV4-1	NA
TGTGCCAGCAGCTTAGTCGGTCCGCCCTACTCCTACAATGAGCAGTTCTTC	CASSLVGPPYSYNEQFF	NA	TRBJ2-1	TRBV7-2	NA
TGTGCCAGCACGAGGGGACTCGGGGAGCTGTTTTTT	CASTRGLGELFF	NA	TRBJ2-2	TRBV2	NA
TGTGCCAGTAGGAAGCCGGGACAGGGTGCCGGGGAGCTGTTTTTT	CASRKPGQGAGELFF	NA	TRBJ2-2	TRBV19	TRBD1
TGTGCCAGCAGCCACCACAATGTGCGGACTAGCGGGGGAGTTAGCTACGAGCAGTACTTC	CASSHHNVRTSGGVSYEQYF	NA	TRBJ2-7	TRBV14	TRBD2
TGTGCCAGTATGGGCAGGTTAGGCCTTTATGGCTACACCTTC	CASMGRLGLYGYTF	NA	TRBJ1-2	TRBV2	NA
TGTGCCAGCAGGTCAAGAATGGTGGAGATAGCTTTCTTT	CASRSRMVEIAFF	few	TRBJ1-1	TRBV28	NA
TGTGCCAGTAGTAGGGGGGGCGAGCTGTTTTTT	CASSRGGELFF	NA	TRBJ2-2	TRBV19	NA
TGTGCCAGCAGCTTAGATCCAGGGGGCTACGAGCAGTACTTC	CASSLDPGGYEQYF	NA	TRBJ2-7	TRBV7-2	TRBD1
TGTGCCAGCAGTGAAACGACAGTGAGCCTTAACTATGGCTACACCTTC	CASSETTVSLNYGYTF	NA	TRBJ1-2	TRBV6-1	NA
TGTGCCAGCAGCTCAGGGTTGTCTCAGCCCCAGCATTTT	CASSSGLSQPQHF	NA	TRBJ1-5	TRBV11-2	NA
TGTGCCAGCAGTTTTCTGGCTGTGAACACTGAAGCTTTCTTT	CASSFLAVNTEAFF	once	TRBJ1-1	TRBV27	NA
TGTGCCAGCAGCCTTACCCTGACAGCGAATCAGCCCCAGCATTTT	CASSLTLTANQPQHF	NA	TRBJ1-5	TRBV7-9	NA
TGTGCCAGCAGCCAAATTCTGGCCAACGACCAAGAGACCCAGTACTTC	CASSQILANDQETQYF	once	TRBJ2-5	TRBV9	NA
TGTGCCAGCAGTCGGGACAGGAGAGACTCTGGGGCCAACGTCCTGACTTTC	CASSRDRRDSGANVLTF	NA	TRBJ2-6	TRBV28	TRBD1
TGTGCCAGCTCACCAAGGACTAGCGGGGGCCACGAGCAGTACTTC	CASSPRTSGGHEQYF	NA	TRBJ2-7	TRBV18	TRBD2
TGTGCCATCAGCAGAGGACAGTTCAATGAGCAGTTCTTC	CAISRGQFNEQFF	NA	TRBJ2-1	TRBV10-3	NA
TGCGCCAGCAGCCAAGATCCAGCGGGAGGGGTAACCGGGGAGCTGTTTTTT	CASSQDPAGGVTGELFF	NA	TRBJ2-2	TRBV4-3	TRBD2
TGCGCCAGCAGCCAAGATACTCGCAGGGGGAACACTGAAGCTTTCTTT	CASSQDTRRGNTEAFF	NA	TRBJ1-1	TRBV4-3	NA